The 28 T cell receptor beta chains listed next were all sequenced from one sample in a study of beta chain features in type 1 diabetes (dated by TCRdb to 2016 to 2018). The protocol used for the library was the immunoSEQ multiplex PCR assay. All of the isolated RNA was reverse transcribed with the High Capacity cDNA Reverse Transcription Kit, so expressed TCRB transcripts were sequenced. What TCRdb holds here is the immuneACCESS table cut down to in-frame rearrangements. Part of the clones is not present; checked against another copy, under half of the missing clones reflect an unresolved V gene, and the others are unexplained. The sample table records hundreds of thousands of clones; around 15% of these occur just once. The ten largest account for approximately 0.021% of the sample. Broader findings and caveats from the paper: Type 1 diabetes patients showed a moderate but significant shortening of TCRB CDR3 length in all four CD4+ subsets.

The antigens these receptors bind are not known. The sample was naive CD4+ T cells from blood. The cell subset or site label corresponds to: true naive CD4+ T cells. These receptors all stem from a man aged 18 to 30 with type 1 diabetes.

This chain joins TRBV29-1 and TRBJ1-4; D possibly corresponds to TRBD1 (6 bases). Germline CDR1 is SQVTM and CDR2 is ANQGSEA. V was pared by 7 bases and J by 4 bases, with 13 bases between. CDR3 size: 13 residues. The CDR3 DNA follows: TGCAGCGCCATTAAGGGGGTTAATGAAAAACTGTTTTTT. Amino acids: CSAIKGVNEKLFF.

The chain is built from TRBV9 and TRBJ2-5; D uncertain. V lost 6 bases, J lost 0 bases, and 12 bases lay in between. In germline, CDR1 is SGDLS, CDR2 YYNGEE. The CDR3 totals 14 residues. CDR3 DNA: TGTGCCAGCACCACCACGGTCGACCAAGAGACCCAGTACTTC. It encodes CASTTTVDQETQYF.

This clone was counted between two and nine times. This rearrangement joins TRBV6-1 to TRBJ2-7; no firm D call. The CDR3 totals 13 residues. Germline CDR1 is MNHNS and CDR2 is SASEGT. V gave up 10 bases and J gave up 0 bases, with 13 bases separating them. The CDR3 region is CAIRRSSSYEQYF. The CDR3 nucleotides are TGTGCCATACGACGGTCCAGCTCCTACGAGCAGTACTTC.

The gene calls are TRBV9 and TRBJ1-3; D gene unclear. The V gene's germline CDR1 is SGDLS and CDR2 YYNGEE. This CDR3 is 16 amino acids long. Deletions cut 3 bases from V and 1 base from J, with 14 bases between. The CDR3: CASSAFDSGSGNTIYF. The CDR3 region has the DNA TGTGCCAGCAGCGCCTTCGACTCTGGGTCTGGAAACACCATATATTTT. The whole variable domain, filled in from reference TRBV9 and TRBJ1-3, reads DSGVTQTPKHLITATGQRVTLRCSPRSGDLSVYWYQQSLDQGLQFLIQYYNGEERAKGNILERFSAQQFPDLHSELNLSSLELGDSALYFCASSAFDSGSGNTIYFGEGSWLTVV.

This clone was seen more than once but under ten times. This chain joins TRBV10-3 and TRBJ1-1, with a tentative D call TRBD1 (5 bases). This CDR3 has 15 residues. Germline V gene lookup returns CDR1 ENHRY and CDR2 SYGVKD. The V and J ends lost 5 bases and 2 bases respectively, with 15 bases between them. CDR3 protein: CAISPTGLPNTEAFF. CDR3 DNA: TGTGCCATCAGTCCTACAGGTCTTCCCAACACTGAAGCTTTCTTT.

This clone was picked up a small number of times. The J gene is TRBJ2-7, the V gene TRBV30; D ambiguous. V lost 0 bases, J lost 5 bases, and 8 bases lay in between. This CDR3 region has 12 residues. From germline, CDR1 is GTSNPN and CDR2 SVGIG (reference sequence). The CDR3 nucleotides are TGTGCCTGGAGTGTCACACCTGACGAGCAGTACTTC. It translates to CAWSVTPDEQYF.

This clone was seen a few times. The J gene is TRBJ2-5, the V gene TRBV25-1, with 8 bases lining up with TRBD2. V dropped 3 bases and J dropped 5; count of bases not matched to a gene: 8. The CDR3 loop spans 15 amino acids. Germline loops: CDR1 MGHDK, CDR2 SYGVNS. The CDR3 loop reads CASSDPFAGGETQYF. The CDR3 coding sequence is TGTGCCAGCAGTGATCCTTTTGCGGGGGGCGAGACCCAGTACTTC.

This clone has more than one count but fewer than ten. The chain uses TRBV6-5 and TRBJ1-4; the D gene is possibly TRBD1 (5 bases). Per the germline V gene, CDR1 is MNHEY and CDR2 is SVGAGI. The CDR3 has 13 residues. The V and J ends lost 8 bases and 5 bases respectively, with 12 bases between them. In nucleotides, the CDR3 is TGTGCCAGCCGACAGATTGGAAATGAAAAACTGTTTTTT. Translation gives CASRQIGNEKLFF.

This clone was found a few times. V gene TRBV6-1 combines with J gene TRBJ1-6, with D hard to call. Trimming stripped 8 bases from V and 5 bases from J, with 10 bases between. The length of the CDR3 is 13 residues. Germline-derived CDR1 and CDR2 are MNHNS and SASEGT. This CDR3 is CASCGQNNSPLHF. In nucleotides, the CDR3 is TGTGCCAGCTGTGGTCAGAATAATTCACCCCTCCACTTT.

This chain connects TRBV5-1 to TRBJ2-2, with 9 positions matching TRBD1. The germline gives CDR1 SGHRS, CDR2 YFSETQ. V trimming: 4 bases; J trimming: 6 bases; junction bases outside the gene matches: 10. The CDR3 consists of 16 residues. In nucleotides, the CDR3 is TGCGCCAGCAGCGAGACCGGGACAGGGAAGGCCGGGGAGCTGTTTTTT. This encodes CASSETGTGKAGELFF.

This clone came up a few times. The chain has TRBV10-3 and TRBJ2-4; 9 bases are shared with TRBD1. Germline V gives CDR1 ENHRY, CDR2 SYGVKD. The junction had 5 bases not matched to a gene; V was cut back by 3 bases and J by 8 bases. The CDR3 spans 14 residues. CDR3 loop: CAISEGTGLHIQYF. The DNA for the CDR3 is TGTGCCATCAGTGAAGGGACAGGGTTACACATTCAGTACTTC.

V usage is TRBV28 and J usage is TRBJ2-2; D is undetermined. Germline V gene lookup returns CDR1 MDHEN and CDR2 SYDVKM. The CDR3 runs 14 residues. V lost 6 bases, J lost 4 bases, and 12 bases lay in between. CDR3 in amino acids: CASRVPHGTGELFF. The CDR3 bases are TGTGCCAGCAGAGTCCCGCACGGCACCGGGGAGCTGTTTTTT.

For this clone: Other DNA variants within this sample encode the same CDR3. This rearrangement joins TRBV18 to TRBJ2-1; 9 positions agree with TRBD2. After removal of 0 bases from V and 3 bases from J, the junction contained 0 bases not matched to a gene. CDR1 KGHSH and CDR2 LQKENI come from the germline V gene. The CDR3 has 15 amino acids. The CDR3 nucleotides are TGTGCCAGCTCACCACCTAGCGGGGGCTACAATGAGCAGTTCTTC. Protein sequence: CASSPPSGGYNEQFF.

This clone was seen only a few times. The chain combines TRBV6-5 with TRBJ2-7, with 9 bases that match TRBD2. Germline V gene lookup returns CDR1 MNHEY and CDR2 SVGAGI. The CDR3 loop spans 15 amino acids. Germline trimming cut 2 bases from V and 4 bases from J; bases unmatched to any gene: 6. Here the CDR3 reads CASSYAASGEYEQYF. The CDR3 bases are TGTGCCAGCAGTTACGCAGCTAGCGGGGAATACGAGCAGTACTTC.

The chain carries TRBV6-5 and TRBJ2-5, with D possibly called TRBD1 or TRBD2 (7 bases each). In germline, CDR1 is MNHEY, CDR2 SVGAGI. CDR3 length equals 13 residues. V was pared by 4 bases and J by 5 bases, with 11 bases between. CDR3 DNA sequence: TGTGCCAGCAGTTTCCAGGGGGGGGAGACCCAGTACTTC. Translating gives CASSFQGGETQYF.

The chain uses TRBV11-2 and TRBJ2-3; 9 bases match TRBD1. Germline V lookup: CDR1 SGHAT, CDR2 FQNNGV. The CDR3 totals 13 residues. V lost 6 bases, J lost 9 bases, and 7 bases stayed unmatched. CDR3 sequence reads: CASRATGGRTQYF. The CDR3 nucleotides are TGTGCCAGCAGGGCTACAGGGGGCAGGACGCAGTATTTT.

This clone was seen a handful of times. V is TRBV5-1 and J is TRBJ2-6, with a weak D call TRBD1 (5 bases). CDR1 is SGHRS and CDR2 is YFSETQ in the germline V gene. The CDR3 is 18 amino acids. V shed 4 bases and J shed 0 bases, with 17 bases lying between them. The chain's CDR3 is CASSQLDKSNSGANVLTF. The CDR3 DNA sequence: TGCGCCAGCAGCCAACTGGACAAGTCGAACTCTGGGGCCAACGTCCTGACTTTC.

V usage is TRBV15 and J usage is TRBJ2-3; D gene ambiguous. Trimming shortened V by 0 bases and J by 6 bases, and 10 bases separated the two germline ends. The length of the CDR3 is 14 residues. The germline CDR1 and CDR2 sequences are LNHNV and YYDKDF (reference sequence). CDR3 coding DNA: TGTGCCACCAGCAGAGATAGGATGGGCGATACGCAGTATTTT. It codes for CATSRDRMGDTQYF.

The chain uses TRBV18 and TRBJ2-7, with a possible D match to TRBD2 (5 bases). The CDR3 runs to 15 residues. The V end lost 2 bases, the J end lost 4 bases, and 15 bases lay between the germline ends. Germline-derived CDR1 and CDR2 are KGHSH and LQKENI. In nucleotides, the CDR3 is TGTGCCAGCTCACCAAGCGAGGGTAATTTTTACGAGCAGTACTTC. This codes for CASSPSEGNFYEQYF.

The V call is TRBV10-3, the J call TRBJ1-6, with TRBD1 identical over 8 bases. This CDR3 is 13 amino acids long. Looked up from germline, CDR1 is ENHRY and CDR2 is SYGVKD. Losses at the gene ends were 6 bases for V and 8 bases for J; bases not matched to a gene: 3. CDR3 bases: TGTGCCATCAGGACAGGGGAAGATTCACCCCTCCACTTT. Translated, it gives CAIRTGEDSPLHF.

This clone has only a few counts. The sample contains more than one DNA sequence encoding this CDR3. V is TRBV20-1 and J is TRBJ2-7, with D perhaps TRBD2 (5 bases). Looked up from germline, CDR1 is DFQATT and CDR2 is SNEGSKA (reference sequence). The CDR3 is 11 amino acids. Between the trimmed V and J ends, which lost 6 bases and 2 bases, there was a span of 8 bases. The CDR3 is CSAPRAYEQYF. The CDR3 nucleotides read TGCAGTGCCCCGCGGGCCTACGAGCAGTACTTC.

The V gene is TRBV14, the J gene TRBJ2-3; D possibly corresponds to TRBD2 (5 bases). Germline CDR1 is SGHDN and CDR2 is FVKESK. V shed 1 base and J shed 10 bases, with 15 bases lying between them. CDR3 length equals 14 residues. Here the CDR3 reads CASSQAMPSWAQYF. CDR3 nucleotide sequence: TGTGCCAGCAGCCAAGCAATGCCTAGCTGGGCGCAGTATTTT.

This chain joins TRBV5-1 and TRBJ2-1; 14 positions agree with TRBD2. Germline values: CDR1 SGHRS, CDR2 YFSETQ. This CDR3 has 16 residues. Trimming took 5 bases from V and 4 from J; bases not matched to a gene: 5. The CDR3 region is CASSGTSGGVYNEQFF. The CDR3 DNA follows: TGCGCCAGCAGTGGGACTAGCGGGGGAGTATACAATGAGCAGTTCTTC.

A few counts support this clone. Other DNA sequences in the same sample also yield this CDR3. The CDR3 DNA is TGTGCCAGCAGCTTACGGGGCACTAATGAAAAACTGTTTTTT. It yields the protein CASSLRGTNEKLFF. The chain uses TRBV7-8 and TRBJ1-4; D perhaps matches TRBD1 (5 bases). Per the germline V gene, CDR1 is SGHVS and CDR2 is FQNEAQ. Between the trimmed V and J ends, which lost 2 bases and 2 bases, there was a span of 6 bases. The CDR3 contains 14 residues.

This clone was recorded a few times. V usage is TRBV27 and J usage is TRBJ2-7, with TRBD2 identical over 13 bases. Trimming cost V 7 bases and J 3 bases; bases outside gene matches: 3. The length of the CDR3 is 14 residues. Germline V gene lookup returns CDR1 MNHEY and CDR2 SMNVEV (reference sequence). The CDR3 DNA reads TGTGCCAGCATTCGGACTAGCGGGGGCTACGAGCAGTACTTC. Translating gives CASIRTSGGYEQYF.

This clone came up a few times. The chain combines TRBV6-5 with TRBJ2-2; D gene unclear. CDR3 length: 15 residues. CDR1 is MNHEY, CDR2 SVGAGI, per germline. V lost 0 bases, J lost 7 bases, and 12 bases lay in between. The CDR3 DNA sequence: TGTGCCAGCAGTTACTCGAGCCCCGCCGACGGGGAGCTGTTTTTT. Its translation is CASSYSSPADGELFF.

The sample holds a few counts of this clone. The rearrangement uses TRBV19 and TRBJ2-7; D not certain. CDR1 is LNHDA and CDR2 is SQIVND in the germline V gene (reference sequence). The V end lost 3 bases, the J end lost 2 bases, and 11 bases lay between the germline ends. CDR3 length equals 14 residues. The CDR3 loop is CASSIGGLAYEQYF. The CDR3 DNA reads TGTGCCAGTAGTATTGGCGGATTAGCCTACGAGCAGTACTTC. Complete variable domain (other parts from reference TRBV19 and TRBJ2-7): DGGITQSPKYLFRKEGQNVTLSCEQNLNHDAMYWYRQDPGQGLRLIYYSQIVNDFQKGDIAEGYSVSREKKESFPLTVTSAQKNPTAFYLCASSIGGLAYEQYFGPGTRLTVT.

The genes are TRBV7-8 and TRBJ2-2, with D tentatively TRBD1 (5 bases). V was clipped by 0 bases and J by 2 bases, with 10 bases between them. This CDR3 has 16 residues. Germline V gene lookup returns CDR1 SGHVS and CDR2 FQNEAQ. The CDR3, as DNA: TGTGCCAGCAGCTTAGCGAACGGACACAACACCGGGGAGCTGTTTTTT. Translation: CASSLANGHNTGELFF. Based on the CDR3 plus reference TRBV7-8 and TRBJ2-2, the full variable domain is GAGVSQSPRYKVAKRGQDVALRCDPISGHVSLFWYQQALGQGPEFLTYFQNEAQLDKSGLPSDRFFAERPEGSVSTLKIQRTQQEDSAVYLCASSLANGHNTGELFFGEGSRLTVL.